This T cell receptor (beta chain) derives from a study of beta chain features in type 1 diabetes. Study-level findings and limits: Shortening of TCRB CDR3s, moderate but significant, appeared in all four CD4+ subsets of Type 1 diabetes patients.

In the case of this clone: Its antigen remains unidentified.

Isolated RNA was reverse transcribed in full, so expressed TCRB transcripts were sequenced. Assay used: immunoSEQ multiplex PCR; TCRdb lists only in-frame clones, some missing. Of hundreds of thousands of clones in the sample, roughly an eighth are singletons; the top ten hold roughly 0.04%. Trimming removed 2 bases from V and 3 bases from J; junction bases left unmatched: 3. Germline V gene data show CDR1 as MNHEY and CDR2 as SVGAGI. The CDR3 spans 14 residues. This TCR was recovered from a man aged 18 to 30 with type 1 diabetes. V gene TRBV6-5 combines with J gene TRBJ2-7; 8 positions match TRBD1. The material sequenced was naive CD4+ T cells from blood. CDR3 sequence: CASSYRDRNYEQYF. The CDR3 region has the DNA TGTGCCAGCAGTTACCGGGACAGGAACTACGAGCAGTACTTC.